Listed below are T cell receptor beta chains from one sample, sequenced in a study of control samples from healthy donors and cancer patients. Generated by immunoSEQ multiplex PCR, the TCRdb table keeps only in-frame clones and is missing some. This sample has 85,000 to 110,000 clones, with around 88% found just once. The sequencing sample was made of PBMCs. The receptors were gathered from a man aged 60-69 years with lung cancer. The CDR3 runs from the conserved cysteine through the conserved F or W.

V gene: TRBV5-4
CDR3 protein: CASSLVTGDAYGYTF

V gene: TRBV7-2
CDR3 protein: CASSLYSTSTNEKLFF

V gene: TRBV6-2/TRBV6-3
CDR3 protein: CASSYGHLTYEQYF

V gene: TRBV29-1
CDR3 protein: CSVWYLSGANVLTF

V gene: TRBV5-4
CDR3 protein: CASSLAGDIEKLFF

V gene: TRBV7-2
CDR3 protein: CASSLGLAGGDNEQFF

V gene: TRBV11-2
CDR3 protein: CASSLPPSGLSEEAFF

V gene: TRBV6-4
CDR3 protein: CASSPTENQPQHF

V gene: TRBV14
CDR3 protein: CASSQVPLTGNGYTF

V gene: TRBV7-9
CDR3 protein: CASSLTGIDGYTF